This is a list of T cell receptor beta chains from one sample in a study of vaccination and CD4 T cells after COVID-19. The antigens for these receptors are not known. Using its own MiXCR run on the PCR reads, TCRdb lists one record per CDR3 protein. The table has over 10,000 distinct CDR3 sequences, roughly half seen once. Sequenced: CD4+ T cells from blood, cultured in vitro. These receptors all come from a human donor who had recovered from COVID-19. The CDR3 runs from the conserved cysteine through the conserved F or W. Each record gives: V gene, J gene, clone size, CDR3 protein. Where a row states a size, it is once, few, many or the class of an expanded clone; other rows omit it.

>TRBV7-2|TRBJ2-7|few
CASSLDGGEGPSYEQYF
>TRBV6-2/TRBV6-3|TRBJ2-5|few
CASSWRGKTQYF
>TRBV20-1|TRBJ2-3|.
CSARSQREADTQYF
>TRBV24-1|TRBJ2-3|.
CATSGAPSTDTQYF
>TRBV19|TRBJ1-5|few
CASSLWVVGQPQHF
>TRBV20-1|TRBJ1-5|.
CSASGQTSNQPQHF
>TRBV2|TRBJ2-7|.
CASGQAPYEQYF
>TRBV6-1|TRBJ1-5|few
CASSDHVGQGVQPQHF
>TRBV20-1|TRBJ1-1|.
CSARRTGIHTEAFF
>TRBV29-1|TRBJ1-1|once
CSVVRQLNTEAFF
>TRBV7-3|TRBJ2-2|.
CASSPKRAANTGELFF
>TRBV2|TRBJ1-6|.
CASGGQDPPLHF
>TRBV27|TRBJ1-2|.
CASSPHQDPYGYTF
>TRBV27|TRBJ2-1|few
CASSFRTASNEQFF
>TRBV27|TRBJ2-7|.
CASSLTGPGQGGYEQYF
>TRBV27|TRBJ1-1|.
CASSAGQGHTEAFF
>TRBV28|TRBJ2-7|few
CASSFSTGTVGHEQYF
>TRBV5-1|TRBJ2-7|.
CASSLRQGTSEQYF
>TRBV6-1|TRBJ2-5|few
CASRGTETQYF
>TRBV24-1|TRBJ2-2|once
CATNGNTGELFF
>TRBV20-1|TRBJ1-5|few
CSVRGANQPQHF
>TRBV20-1|TRBJ2-7|.
CSATTAQSSARYEQYF
>TRBV14|TRBJ2-7|few
CASSRGPTGYEQYF
>TRBV20-1|TRBJ2-2|few
CSARAGGADGELFF
>TRBV4-1|TRBJ2-7|.
CASSPHPGQGKLIFREQYF
>TRBV5-1|TRBJ2-1|.
CASSWDAGSSYNEQFF
>TRBV6-1|TRBJ1-1|.
CASSHPGQQNTEAFF
>TRBV28|TRBJ2-5|few
CASSHLGETQYF
>TRBV7-3|TRBJ2-1|.
CASSLNRVGYNEQFF
>TRBV12-5|TRBJ1-1|.
CASVGVLGTEAFF
>TRBV6-1|TRBJ2-7|.
CASSEMAGDSYEQYF
>TRBV4-1|TRBJ1-5|.
CASSQEAGYNQPQHF
>TRBV20-1|TRBJ2-5|few
CSAEAETQYF
>TRBV5-4|TRBJ2-1|.
CASSPGGDVSYNEQFF
>TRBV7-2|TRBJ2-7|.
CASSFPVGSSGRSSPYEQYF
>TRBV19|TRBJ1-5|.
CASRWDRGTNQPQHF
>TRBV20-1|TRBJ2-1|few
CSASNLAGRNNEQFF
>TRBV6-1|TRBJ2-7|.
CASSADLAYSVYEQYF
>TRBV6-2/TRBV6-3|TRBJ2-3|.
CASSFSDTQYF
>TRBV6-1|TRBJ1-2|.
CASSSPLYGYTF
>TRBV20-1|TRBJ2-3|few
CSARDSRADTQYF
>TRBV5-4|TRBJ1-2|.
CASSAKQIHYGYTF